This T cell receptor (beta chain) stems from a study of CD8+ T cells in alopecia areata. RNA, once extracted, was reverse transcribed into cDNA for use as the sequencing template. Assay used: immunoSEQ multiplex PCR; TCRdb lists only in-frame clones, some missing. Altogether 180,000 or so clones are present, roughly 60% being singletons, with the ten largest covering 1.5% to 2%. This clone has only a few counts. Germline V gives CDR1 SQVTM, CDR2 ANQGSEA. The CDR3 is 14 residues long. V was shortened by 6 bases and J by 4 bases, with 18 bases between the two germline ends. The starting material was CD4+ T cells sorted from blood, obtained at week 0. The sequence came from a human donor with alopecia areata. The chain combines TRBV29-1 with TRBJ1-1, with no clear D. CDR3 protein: CSVDGGVRTTEAFF. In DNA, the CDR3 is TGCAGCGTAGACGGTGGGGTTAGGACCACTGAAGCTTTCTTT.